This T cell receptor beta chain derives from a study of blood T cell repertoires in COVID-19. In the study overall: Collection of acute and convalescent COVID-19 samples took place in the United States, Italy and Spain. The cDNA or gDNA used as material had been derived from T cells, B-cell-depleted T cells, or PBMCs.

V lost 9 bases and J lost 2; bases outside the gene matches: 10. Germline V gene sequence: CDR1 LNHDA, CDR2 SQIVND (reference sequence). This CDR3 is 15 amino acids long. This clone was observed once. Original analysis: Estimates of nucleated cell counts were drawn from the amplification of reference gene primers. Profiled with immunoSEQ multiplex PCR; TCRdb holds only in-frame clones, not every one. V and J calls and clone size come straight from that table; D and trimming were deduced from the DNA. The sample includes about 170,000 clones, around 82% of them seen just once. This chain uses TRBV19 with TRBJ2-1; TRBD1 matches at 7 bases. Sequenced material: peripheral blood. This TCR was sampled from a man younger than 30 with active or convalescent COVID-19. The CDR3 loop reads CASPLPDRTYNEQFF. DNA for the CDR3: TGTGCCAGCCCTCTCCCGGACAGGACCTACAATGAGCAGTTCTTC.